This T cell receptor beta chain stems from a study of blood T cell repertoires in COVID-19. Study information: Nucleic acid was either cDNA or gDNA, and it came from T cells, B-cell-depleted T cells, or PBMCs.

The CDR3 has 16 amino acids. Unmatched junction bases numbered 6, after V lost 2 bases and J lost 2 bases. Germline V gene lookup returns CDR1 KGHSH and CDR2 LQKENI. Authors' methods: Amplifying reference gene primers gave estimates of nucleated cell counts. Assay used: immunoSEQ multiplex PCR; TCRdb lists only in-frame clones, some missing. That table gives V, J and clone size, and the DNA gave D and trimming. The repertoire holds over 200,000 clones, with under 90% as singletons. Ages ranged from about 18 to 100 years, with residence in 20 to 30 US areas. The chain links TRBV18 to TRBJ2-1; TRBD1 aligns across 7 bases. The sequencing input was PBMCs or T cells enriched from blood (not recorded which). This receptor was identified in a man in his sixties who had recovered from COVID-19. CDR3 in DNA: TGTGCCAGCTCACCAGGCAGGGGGATCACCTACAATGAGCAGTTCTTC. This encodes CASSPGRGITYNEQFF.